These T cell receptor beta chains were read from a single sample in a study of blood T cell repertoires in COVID-19. Only in-frame clones appear in the TCRdb table, and some are missing; sequencing was by immunoSEQ multiplex PCR. In the table there are about 160,000 clones, under 80% of which are singletons. Sequencing was performed on peripheral blood. These receptor sequences come from a man in his 70s with acute or convalescent COVID-19. The CDR3 runs from the conserved cysteine through the conserved F or W. The size field is filled for only some rows; it gives once, few, many or a size class.

clone_size	v_call	j_call	cdr3_aa
-	TRBV6-5	TRBJ2-1	CASRGVSLYNEQFF
-	TRBV5-1	TRBJ2-3	CASSLVQIPSDTQYF
-	TRBV5-8	TRBJ1-1	CASSRWGGSRTEAFF
once	TRBV16	TRBJ2-5	CASSHPPGGRETQYF
-	TRBV12-3/TRBV12-4	TRBJ1-5	CASSLQTGQPQHF
-	TRBV6-5	TRBJ1-1	CASSYQGASNTEAFF
few	TRBV7-2	TRBJ1-3	CAEQGGNTIYF
-	TRBV11-2	TRBJ2-7	CASSRTVHEQYF
-	TRBV10-1	TRBJ2-5	CASSPLGGRETQYF
once	TRBV11-3	TRBJ2-7	CASSTGANEQYF
-	TRBV6-4	TRBJ1-1	CASSDRGGDTEAFF
few	TRBV7-9	TRBJ1-5	CASRGAGGDQPQHF
-	TRBV28	TRBJ1-1	CASSLRRWAFF
-	TRBV20-1	TRBJ2-1	CSAPRNNEQFF
once	TRBV10-3	TRBJ2-3	CAISESQGTDTQYF
-	TRBV25-1	TRBJ2-5	CASSELGLAKQETQYF
once	TRBV5-1	TRBJ2-5	CASSQDRAQETQYF
-	TRBV19	TRBJ2-1	CASSIVSPGLAGGYNEQFF
-	TRBV24-1	TRBJ2-7	CATSDPGPGQNEQYF
-	TRBV28	TRBJ2-7	CASSFGEGALSYEQYF
-	TRBV5-5	TRBJ1-1	CASSLVGGASTEAFF
-	TRBV6-2/TRBV6-3	TRBJ1-2	CASSYSGGARNYGYTF
-	TRBV3-1/TRBV3-2	TRBJ1-2	CASRIGQGRSGYTF
-	TRBV7-2	TRBJ1-1	CASSLGLGGGTEAFF
-	TRBV11-3	TRBJ2-1	CASSTGTYNEQFF
-	TRBV5-1	TRBJ1-2	CASSLDTLNYGYTF
-	TRBV25-1	TRBJ2-6	CASSESVGRDWPNVLTF
-	TRBV2	TRBJ2-3	CASSDVASSTDTQYF
-	TRBV5-4	TRBJ2-3	CASSPAGGGTDTQYF
-	TRBV3-1/TRBV3-2	TRBJ2-1	CASSQETGTGGSNEQFF
many	TRBV25-1	TRBJ2-7	CASSEWDRGHEQYF
-	TRBV9	TRBJ2-3	CASRPPGLAGDTQYF
-	TRBV5-1	TRBJ2-2	CASSSTGENTGELFF
-	TRBV9	TRBJ2-2	CASGPPRSNTGELFF
-	TRBV6-5	TRBJ2-7	CASSYVVGGYEQYF
few	TRBV2	TRBJ1-4	CASSEFGGSNEKLFF
-	TRBV28	TRBJ2-2	CASSPRIPNTGELFF
-	TRBV18	TRBJ2-5	CASSPPTLETQYF
-	TRBV9	TRBJ1-2	CASSVVPGVGGYTF
few	TRBV28	TRBJ1-1	CASSFQGAVGAFF
-	TRBV5-6	TRBJ2-1	CASSSIRGYNEQFF
-	TRBV5-8	TRBJ1-1	CASSLVRASAFF
-	TRBV11-1	TRBJ2-2	CASSLDRTNTGELFF
-	TRBV6-6	TRBJ2-3	CASRTGGPSTDTQYF
-	TRBV19	TRBJ1-2	CASSLMGGTDGYTF
-	TRBV10-3	TRBJ1-5	CAISDQNQPQHF
many	TRBV7-9	TRBJ2-7	CASSPLKADRAYEQYF
once	TRBV5-6	TRBJ2-5	CASSLSVTAGGLRAETQYF
-	TRBV7-7	TRBJ2-7	CASSLGGEGNEQYF
-	TRBV6-5	TRBJ1-2	CASSYSTQGVGYTF
-	TRBV6-5	TRBJ2-1	CASSRGNNEQFF
-	TRBV9	TRBJ2-7	CASSVTDYEQYF
-	TRBV19	TRBJ2-5	CASSMWLGVGGPEIETQYF
-	TRBV9	TRBJ1-1	CASSVAGGVGTEAFF
-	TRBV6-5	TRBJ1-2	CASSYTSSGTYGYTF
-	TRBV29-1	TRBJ1-3	CSALQGAGNTIYF
-	TRBV5-1	TRBJ1-2	CASSPRTGGYGYTF
-	TRBV12-3/TRBV12-4	TRBJ2-2	CASSLNRAGELFF
-	TRBV7-9	TRBJ2-4	CASSLFRGAMAKNIQYF